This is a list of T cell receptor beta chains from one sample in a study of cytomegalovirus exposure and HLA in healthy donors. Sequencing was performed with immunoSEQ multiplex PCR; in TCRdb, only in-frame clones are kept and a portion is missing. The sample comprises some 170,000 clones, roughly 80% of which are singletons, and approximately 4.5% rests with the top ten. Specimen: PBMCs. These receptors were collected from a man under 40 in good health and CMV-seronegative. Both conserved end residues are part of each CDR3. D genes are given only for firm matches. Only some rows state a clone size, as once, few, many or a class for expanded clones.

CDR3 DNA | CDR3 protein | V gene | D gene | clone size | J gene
TGTGCCAGCAGCTTTACAGGGGTTGGGACCCAGTACTTC | CASSFTGVGTQYF | TRBV7-9 | TRBD1 | NA | TRBJ2-5
TGTGCCAGCAGCTTGGCAGTCGGCATAGCGGGAGAGACCCAGTACTTC | CASSLAVGIAGETQYF | TRBV5-4 | TRBD2 | NA | TRBJ2-5
TGTGCCAGCAGCGGGGGAGGCTACAATGAGCAGTTCTTC | CASSGGGYNEQFF | TRBV9 | NA | NA | TRBJ2-1
TGTGCCAGCAACAATTACGGGGTTGGAGCTTTCTTT | CASNNYGVGAFF | TRBV28 | NA | once | TRBJ1-1
TGTGCCAGCAGGCCTCCAGGGGGCGCGGGTCAGCCCCAGCATTTT | CASRPPGGAGQPQHF | TRBV28 | TRBD1 | NA | TRBJ1-5
TGTGCCTGGAGTTCAGGGTCGTGGGATGGCTACACCTTC | CAWSSGSWDGYTF | TRBV30 | NA | once | TRBJ1-2
TGTGCCAGCAGTTTCCTAGGGGACTCTACCTACGAGCAGTACTTC | CASSFLGDSTYEQYF | TRBV27 | NA | NA | TRBJ2-7
TGTGCCAGCAGCCAAACTTCTAGCGGGGGACCGCTACGTCTCTATTTT | CASSQTSSGGPLRLYF | TRBV7-3 | TRBD2 | NA | TRBJ2-3
TGTGCCAGCAGTCCCTTAGGGGGACAAAATCAGCCCCAGCATTTT | CASSPLGGQNQPQHF | TRBV28 | NA | NA | TRBJ1-5
TGTGCCAGCAAGTACAACCCTTCTAATGAAAAACTGTTTTTT | CASKYNPSNEKLFF | TRBV6-1 | NA | once | TRBJ1-4
TGTGCCAGCAGCCAAGGAGCGGGAGTTGAGAATGAGCAGTTCTTC | CASSQGAGVENEQFF | TRBV14 | TRBD2 | NA | TRBJ2-1
TGTGCCAGCAGTCTCAGGGGAACTAATGAAAAACTGTTTTTT | CASSLRGTNEKLFF | TRBV27 | NA | NA | TRBJ1-4
TGCGCCAGCAGCGTGTGGACAGAGACAGATACGCAGTATTTT | CASSVWTETDTQYF | TRBV5-1 | NA | NA | TRBJ2-3
TGTGCCAGCAGCCTCGGACTAGCGGGATCCACTACGGGGGAGCAGTACTTC | CASSLGLAGSTTGEQYF | TRBV5-4 | TRBD2 | NA | TRBJ2-7
TGTGCCAGCAGCTTATTAGGGGGAGAGGTGGTTCCAGATACGCAGTATTTT | CASSLLGGEVVPDTQYF | TRBV7-2 | NA | NA | TRBJ2-3
TGTGCCAGCAGTTACCTACTAGCGGGGGACCGCAATGAGCAGTTCTTC | CASSYLLAGDRNEQFF | TRBV6-5 | TRBD2 | NA | TRBJ2-1
TGTGCCAGCAGTTTTTTGGCTAGCGGAACAGATACGCAGTATTTT | CASSFLASGTDTQYF | TRBV28 | TRBD2 | once | TRBJ2-3
TGTGCCAGCAGTTGGGGACTAGCGGGACACAATGAGCAGTTCTTC | CASSWGLAGHNEQFF | TRBV27 | TRBD2 | NA | TRBJ2-1
TGTGCCAGCAGTAAACCCAACCCCCCGGACAGGGGAGATACTGAAGCTTTCTTT | CASSKPNPPDRGDTEAFF | TRBV2 | TRBD1 | NA | TRBJ1-1
TGCGCCAGCAGCCAGGGAGGACAAGCGTGTAAAGCTTTCTTT | CASSQGGQACKAFF | TRBV4-3 | NA | NA | TRBJ1-1
TGTGCCACCAAAGTCCCCCTTAGCAGGGCCCTATACACCTTC | CATKVPLSRALYTF | TRBV6-1 | NA | NA | TRBJ1-2
TGTGCCAGCAGAGACAGGGGCAATCAGCCCCAGCATTTT | CASRDRGNQPQHF | TRBV28 | TRBD1 | once | TRBJ1-5
TGTGCCAGCAGTGGGGGAGGGGGGAGGTTCCAAGAGACCCAGTACTTC | CASSGGGGRFQETQYF | TRBV27 | NA | NA | TRBJ2-5
TGTGCCAGCGGACTTTCCGGGAGGGCGAACACCGGGGAGCTGTTTTTT | CASGLSGRANTGELFF | TRBV27 | TRBD2 | NA | TRBJ2-2
TGTTCCAGCAGCCTATCCGAGGTTTCCGAGCAGTACTTC | CSSSLSEVSEQYF | TRBV7-9 | NA | once | TRBJ2-7
TGTGCCAGCAGTCTCCGGACAGGGCCCCTCAATCAGCCCCAGCATTTT | CASSLRTGPLNQPQHF | TRBV5-8 | TRBD1 | NA | TRBJ1-5
TGTGCCAGCAGCTTATCCTCGAACACTGAAGCTTTCTTT | CASSLSSNTEAFF | TRBV7-3 | NA | few | TRBJ1-1
TGCGCCAGCACGGTCCTAGCGGGAGGGACAGATACGCAGTATTTT | CASTVLAGGTDTQYF | TRBV5-1 | TRBD2 | NA | TRBJ2-3
TGTGCCAGCAGTGCCCCACAGGGGGCAACAGGAAACACCATATATTTT | CASSAPQGATGNTIYF | TRBV6-1 | TRBD1 | few | TRBJ1-3
TGTGCCAGTAGTATGGGGGGGGGACACACCGGGGAGCTGTTTTTT | CASSMGGGHTGELFF | TRBV19 | TRBD2 | NA | TRBJ2-2
TGTGCCAGCAGCGTTGGGGACGGGGGCGAGCAGTACTTC | CASSVGDGGEQYF | TRBV9 | NA | NA | TRBJ2-7
TGCAGCGTCGCGTTTTGGGGCAGGGGGAACTACGAGCAGTACTTC | CSVAFWGRGNYEQYF | TRBV29-1 | TRBD1 | NA | TRBJ2-7
TGCGCCAGCAGCCCTCCTTCCATGCGGGAGGTGGTAGATACGCAGTATTTT | CASSPPSMREVVDTQYF | TRBV4-1 | TRBD2 | NA | TRBJ2-3
TGTGCCAGCAGTAAAATCGGGACAGGGTCCTACAATGAGCAGTTCTTC | CASSKIGTGSYNEQFF | TRBV6-4 | TRBD1 | NA | TRBJ2-1
TGTGCCAGCAGCTTAATCAGGCAGAATCGCACTGAAGCTTTCTTT | CASSLIRQNRTEAFF | TRBV7-3 | NA | NA | TRBJ1-1
TGTGCCTGGGCGACTAGCGGGGGGGATTTCGGGACCCAGTACTTC | CAWATSGGDFGTQYF | TRBV30 | TRBD2 | once | TRBJ2-5
TGTGCCAGCAGCGAAGTTGCCTCATCGGGGACGCAGTATTTT | CASSEVASSGTQYF | TRBV2 | NA | NA | TRBJ2-3
TGTGCCAGAAGCTGGGACAGGGGGATCCCCGGGGAGCTGTTTTTT | CARSWDRGIPGELFF | TRBV2 | TRBD1 | NA | TRBJ2-2
TGTGCCAGCAGAGAAACCGGGACAGGAACAATGTACGAGCAGTACTTC | CASRETGTGTMYEQYF | TRBV11-2 | TRBD1 | NA | TRBJ2-7
TGTGCCAGTAGCCTACTAGCGGGAGAAACCGGGGAGCTGTTTTTT | CASSLLAGETGELFF | TRBV19 | TRBD2 | NA | TRBJ2-2
TGTGCCAGCAGCCCGCGGACAGGGCTTTATTACGAGCAGTACTTC | CASSPRTGLYYEQYF | TRBV6-5 | TRBD1 | NA | TRBJ2-7
TGCGCCAGCAGTGAGTTCTATACTCCCGGGACAGGGAGAGTGGTCACCGGGGAGCTGTTTTTT | CASSEFYTPGTGRVVTGELFF | TRBV10-1 | TRBD1 | NA | TRBJ2-2
TGTGCCACCGGGAGTAGGACGTTTGCCTACGAGCAGTACTTC | CATGSRTFAYEQYF | TRBV6-5 | NA | NA | TRBJ2-7
TGCAGTGCCGGAGACCGCCTGGGAGCTTTCTTT | CSAGDRLGAFF | TRBV20-1 | NA | NA | TRBJ1-1
TGCGCCAGCAGCTTGGATGAGGCGGACACTGAAGCTTTCTTT | CASSLDEADTEAFF | TRBV5-1 | NA | NA | TRBJ1-1
TGTGCCAGCAGCCTTGGACAGGGGTCAGATACGCAGTATTTT | CASSLGQGSDTQYF | TRBV6-5 | TRBD1 | NA | TRBJ2-3
TGCGCCAGCAGCCCCCGGTATGATGTGGGGGGAGGTTTCGATGAGCAGTTCTTC | CASSPRYDVGGGFDEQFF | TRBV5-1 | NA | NA | TRBJ2-1
TGTGCCAGCAGCGCGTCCCGGGACACCTTCGAAGAGACCCAGTACTTC | CASSASRDTFEETQYF | TRBV9 | NA | NA | TRBJ2-5
TGTGCCAGCAGCGTTGGGAATGCAGGGGGTTACAACTATGGCTACACCTTC | CASSVGNAGGYNYGYTF | TRBV9 | TRBD1 | NA | TRBJ1-2
TGCAGTGATGGAGGGGCCGCTGGCTACACCTTC | CSDGGAAGYTF | TRBV20-1 | NA | NA | TRBJ1-2
TGTGCCAGCAGCCGAGGGACAGAGGGTTATCCCGGGGAGCTGTTTTTT | CASSRGTEGYPGELFF | TRBV11-1 | TRBD1 | NA | TRBJ2-2
TGTGCCAGCAGTTACTCGCCGGACACTGAAGCTTTCTTT | CASSYSPDTEAFF | TRBV6-6 | NA | NA | TRBJ1-1
TGTGCCAGCAGCTTTTCGGCGGGCAGGGGAAGCTCCTATAATTCACCCCTCCACTTT | CASSFSAGRGSSYNSPLHF | TRBV7-9 | NA | NA | TRBJ1-6
TGTGCCAGCAGTCTGTGGACTAGCGGCGAATACAATGAGCAGTTCTTC | CASSLWTSGEYNEQFF | TRBV28 | TRBD2 | NA | TRBJ2-1
TGTGCCAGCAGTCTGGACAGGGCCTCTGGAAACACCATATATTTT | CASSLDRASGNTIYF | TRBV2 | TRBD1 | NA | TRBJ1-3
TGCGCCAGCAGCTTGGCACCGGACAGCAATTCACCCCTCCACTTT | CASSLAPDSNSPLHF | TRBV5-1 | NA | NA | TRBJ1-6
TGTGCCAGCAGACGGACAGTACAAGAGACCCAGTACTTC | CASRRTVQETQYF | TRBV6-6 | NA | few | TRBJ2-5